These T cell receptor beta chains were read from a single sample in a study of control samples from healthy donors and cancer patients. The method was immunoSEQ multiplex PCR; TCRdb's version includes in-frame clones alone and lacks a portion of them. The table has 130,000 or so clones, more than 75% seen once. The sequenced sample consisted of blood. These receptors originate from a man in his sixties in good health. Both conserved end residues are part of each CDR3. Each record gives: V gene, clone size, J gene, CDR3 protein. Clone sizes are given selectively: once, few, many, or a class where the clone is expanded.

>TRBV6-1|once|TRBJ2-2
CASSETGRSPVWGTGELFF
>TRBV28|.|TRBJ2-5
CASSISDRGYQETQYF
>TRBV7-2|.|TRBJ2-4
CASLPQGQGNYIQYF
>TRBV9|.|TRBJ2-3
CASSVRGDRDTQYF
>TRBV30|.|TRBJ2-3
CAWSDQVDTQYF
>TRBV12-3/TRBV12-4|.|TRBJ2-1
CASSPRVGEQFF
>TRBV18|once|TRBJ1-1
CASSVTGTELPAFF
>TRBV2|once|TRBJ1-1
CASRVGRTNTEAFF
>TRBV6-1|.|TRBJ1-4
CASSEERKEKLFF
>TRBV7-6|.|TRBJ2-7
CASSFGTGSYEQYF
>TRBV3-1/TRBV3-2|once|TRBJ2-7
CASSQDRRADRGSPYEQYF
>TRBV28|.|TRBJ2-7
CASRPPYSYEQYF
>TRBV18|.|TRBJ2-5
CASSPSTGTQETQYF
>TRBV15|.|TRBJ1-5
CATSRDYSGPRHF
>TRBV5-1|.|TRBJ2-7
CASSLPLEGHEQYF
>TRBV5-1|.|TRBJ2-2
CASSPGGGINTGELFF
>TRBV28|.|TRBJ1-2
CAAAGGNYGYTF
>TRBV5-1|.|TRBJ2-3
CASSFPPDTQYF
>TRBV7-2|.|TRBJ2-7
CASSPRQGRYEQYF
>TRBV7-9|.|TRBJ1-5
CASSTSGGENQPQHF
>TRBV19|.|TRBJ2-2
CASMRGGLSTGELFF
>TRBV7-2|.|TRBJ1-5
CASSLGSRAGETQHF
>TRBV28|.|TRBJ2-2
CASSFRGVNTGELFF
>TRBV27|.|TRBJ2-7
CASSLTGTGGGEQYF
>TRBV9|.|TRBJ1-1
CASSVSGQGVTEAFF
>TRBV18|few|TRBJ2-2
CASSPSSRGSNTGELFF
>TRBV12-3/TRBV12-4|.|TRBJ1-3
CASSSSSGNTIYF
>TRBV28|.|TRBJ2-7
CASSLTSIEQYF
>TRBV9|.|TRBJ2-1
CASNPRDKTYNEQFF
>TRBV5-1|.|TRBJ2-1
CASSLGFLAGGYNEQFF
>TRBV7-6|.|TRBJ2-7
CASSLMDSYEQYF
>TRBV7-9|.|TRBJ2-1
CASRLAGVRSYNEQFF
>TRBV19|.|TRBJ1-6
CASSLSDRGINSPLHF
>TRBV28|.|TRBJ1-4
CASSHSTQGYEKLFF
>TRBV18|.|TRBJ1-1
CASSPYYAVPGDTEAFF
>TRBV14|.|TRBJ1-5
CASTGDSNQPQHF
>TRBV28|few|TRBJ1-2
CASSYSYSSGYTF
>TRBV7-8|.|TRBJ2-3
CASSQAGFRTSTDTQYF
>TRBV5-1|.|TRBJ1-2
CASSLGPQLKGGYTF
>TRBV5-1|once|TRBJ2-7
CASSLGGEKREQYF
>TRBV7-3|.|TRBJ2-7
CATLFPGATPYEQYF
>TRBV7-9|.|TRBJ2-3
CASSLNSLNTDTQYF
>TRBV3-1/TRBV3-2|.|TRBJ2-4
CASSRAGNLAKNIQYF